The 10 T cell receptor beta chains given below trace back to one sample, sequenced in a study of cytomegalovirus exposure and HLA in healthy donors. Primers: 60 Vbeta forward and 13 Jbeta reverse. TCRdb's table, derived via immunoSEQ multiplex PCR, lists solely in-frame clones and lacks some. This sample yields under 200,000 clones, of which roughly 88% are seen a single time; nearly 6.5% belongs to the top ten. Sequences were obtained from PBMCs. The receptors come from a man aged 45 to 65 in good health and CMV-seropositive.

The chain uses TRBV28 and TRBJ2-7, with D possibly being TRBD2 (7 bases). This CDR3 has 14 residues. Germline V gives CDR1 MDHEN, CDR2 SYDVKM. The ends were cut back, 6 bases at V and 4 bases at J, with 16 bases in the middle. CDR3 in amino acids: CASRSGGPSYEQYF. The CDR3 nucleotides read TGTGCCAGCAGATCGGGGGGCCCAAGTTACGAGCAGTACTTC.

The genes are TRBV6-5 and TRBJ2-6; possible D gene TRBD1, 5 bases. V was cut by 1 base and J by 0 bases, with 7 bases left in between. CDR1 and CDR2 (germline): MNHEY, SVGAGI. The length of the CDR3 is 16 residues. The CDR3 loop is CASSYFQGSGANVLTF. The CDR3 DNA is TGTGCCAGCAGTTACTTCCAGGGCTCTGGGGCCAACGTCCTGACTTTC.

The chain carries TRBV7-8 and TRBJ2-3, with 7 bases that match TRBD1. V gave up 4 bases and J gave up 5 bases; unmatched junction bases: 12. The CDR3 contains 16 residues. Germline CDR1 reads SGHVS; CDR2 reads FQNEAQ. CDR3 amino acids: CASSYRQGLGGDTQYF. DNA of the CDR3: TGTGCCAGCAGCTACCGACAGGGTCTCGGTGGAGATACGCAGTATTTT. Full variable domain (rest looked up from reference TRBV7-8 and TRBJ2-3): GAGVSQSPRYKVAKRGQDVALRCDPISGHVSLFWYQQALGQGPEFLTYFQNEAQLDKSGLPSDRFFAERPEGSVSTLKIQRTQQEDSAVYLCASSYRQGLGGDTQYFGPGTRLTVL.

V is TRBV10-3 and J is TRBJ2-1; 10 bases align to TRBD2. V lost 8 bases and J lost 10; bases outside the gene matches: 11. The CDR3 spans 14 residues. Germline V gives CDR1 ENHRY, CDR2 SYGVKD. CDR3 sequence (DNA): TGTGCCATCGGGCTAGCGGGAGTAGGAATCGAGCAGTTCTTC. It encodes CAIGLAGVGIEQFF.

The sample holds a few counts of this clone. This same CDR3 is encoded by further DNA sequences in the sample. The CDR3 DNA reads TGTGCCAGCAGCTTAGTACAGGGGGGAGAGACCCAGTACTTC. It is translated as CASSLVQGGETQYF. The gene calls are TRBV11-1 and TRBJ2-5; 8 nucleotides align to TRBD1. The V and J ends lost 1 base and 4 bases, in that order; junction bases with no gene match: 2. Germline CDR1 reads SGHAT; CDR2 reads FQDESV (reference sequence). The CDR3 has 14 amino acids.

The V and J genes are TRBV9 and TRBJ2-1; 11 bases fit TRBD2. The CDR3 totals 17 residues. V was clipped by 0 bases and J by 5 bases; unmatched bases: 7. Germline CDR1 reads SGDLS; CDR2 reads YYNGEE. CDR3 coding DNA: TGTGCCAGCAGCGTAGTGCCACTAGCGGGAGTCCACAATGAGCAGTTCTTC. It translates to CASSVVPLAGVHNEQFF.

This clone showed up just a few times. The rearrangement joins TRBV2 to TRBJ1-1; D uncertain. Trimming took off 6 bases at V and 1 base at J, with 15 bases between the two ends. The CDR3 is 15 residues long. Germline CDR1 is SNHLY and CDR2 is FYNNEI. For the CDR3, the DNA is TGTGCCAGCAGGGAGGAGGGCAGCCCGAACACTGAAGCTTTCTTT. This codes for CASREEGSPNTEAFF.

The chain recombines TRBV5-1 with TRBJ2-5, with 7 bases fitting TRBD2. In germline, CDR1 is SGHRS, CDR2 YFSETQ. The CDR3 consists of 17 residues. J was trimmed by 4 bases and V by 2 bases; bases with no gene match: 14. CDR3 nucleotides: TGCGCCAGCAGCTTAATAGGCGGGAGCCCTGGGGGAGAGACCCAGTACTTC. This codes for CASSLIGGSPGGETQYF.

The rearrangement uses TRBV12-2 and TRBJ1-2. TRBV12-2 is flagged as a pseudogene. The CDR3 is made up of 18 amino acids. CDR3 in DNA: TGTGCAAGTCGCTCCCCCCAGCGGGGGCCACAGTATAACTATGGCTACACCTTC. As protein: CASRSPQRGPQYNYGYTF.

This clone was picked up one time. The CDR3 loop reads CASSLDQVKNTEAFF. For the CDR3, the DNA is TGCGCCAGCAGCTTGGACCAGGTGAAGAACACTGAAGCTTTCTTT. V usage is TRBV5-1 and J usage is TRBJ1-1; no reliable D call. The CDR3 runs to 15 residues. CDR1 and CDR2 (germline): SGHRS, YFSETQ. Trimming removed 0 bases at V and 1 base at J, with 10 bases between.